The source of this TCR beta chain is a study of OX40 agonist ivuxolimab in advanced cancers. Study-wide results and caveats: CD4+ and CD8+ T cells in blood underwent clonal expansion by week 6 at 0.1 to 3.0 mg/kg. Low clonal expansion, among the lowest seen, marked partial responders at 0.1-3.0 mg/kg.

This clone was found once. Its target is not known. Trimming pared 6 bases from V and 8 bases from J, leaving 16 bases between. This CDR3 is 13 amino acids long. Germline CDR1 reads MNHNS; CDR2 reads SASEGT. Measured with immunoSEQ multiplex PCR; TCRdb has only the in-frame clones, and not every one. The sample has tens of thousands of clones, around 89% seen once. The receptor's source is an adult with an advanced solid tumor such as melanoma, head and neck, liver or kidney cancer. The genes are TRBV6-1 and TRBJ2-5; D tentatively reads TRBD1 or TRBD2 (5 bases each). The material sequenced was CD4+ or CD8+ T cells sorted from blood, taken in a trial of the OX40 agonist ivuxolimab. CDR3 amino acids: CASRGTGLSTQYF. Here the CDR3 DNA reads TGTGCCAGCAGGGGGACGGGGCTTAGTACCCAGTACTTC.